This T cell receptor beta chain was captured in a study of vaccination effects on CD4 cells after COVID-19. Findings of the study overall: Few convalescent patients were included, and no early post-infection timepoints were sampled.

Trimming shortened V by 3 bases and J by 7 bases, and 15 bases separated the two germline ends. CDR1 and CDR2 from the germline V gene are LGHNT and FRNRAP. The CDR3 runs to 14 residues. This clone was seen more than once but under ten times. Antigen specificity is unknown. The method was immunoSEQ multiplex PCR; TCRdb's version includes in-frame clones alone and lacks a portion of them. This sample has more than 25,000 clones; 80% occur once, and the top ten carry less than 6%. Peptide-pool stimulation followed by sequencing identified expanded antigen-specific CD4+ clonotypes in the ViraFEST assay. Having been cultured for approximately ten days, the cells underwent CD4+ T cell isolation. Each participant received a vaccine that was either BNT162b2 or mRNA-1273, given as two doses.

This sequence was found in a human donor who received a COVID-19 vaccine. Some clones in this sample may be carry-over from other donors' samples. The V call is TRBV12-5, the J call TRBJ1-2; TRBD1 is a possible D gene (6 bases). Specimen: CD4+ T cells from PBMCs cultured with SARS-CoV-2 spike peptides, collected after COVID-19 vaccination. The CDR3 protein is CASGLYQGKAGYTF. CDR3 DNA sequence: TGTGCTAGTGGTTTATACCAGGGGAAAGCTGGCTACACCTTC.